This T cell receptor beta chain was retrieved from a study of PD-1 blockade in mismatch repair-deficient tumors. The CDR3 totals 16 residues. Trimming left V 0 bases short and J 5 bases short, with 14 bases between. Looked up from germline, CDR1 is ENHRY and CDR2 is SYGVKD. Only in-frame clones appear in the TCRdb table, and some are missing; sequencing was by immunoSEQ multiplex PCR. This sample has roughly 120,000 clones; around three quarters occur once, and the top ten carry approximately 5%. Source: peripheral blood, taken about 13 months after starting pembrolizumab. The chain combines TRBV10-3 with TRBJ2-1, with a possible D match to TRBD2 (5 bases). The receptor was isolated from an adult with mismatch repair-deficient cancer. CDR3 region: CAISESSWEPDNEQFF. Here the CDR3 DNA reads TGTGCCATCAGTGAGTCGTCGTGGGAGCCTGACAATGAGCAGTTCTTC.